This TCR beta chain was identified during a study of cytomegalovirus exposure and HLA in healthy donors. Notes on the study in general: A few chains linked to CMV were shown in vitro to be specific for CMV antigens. Some V segments, TRBV6-2 and TRBV6-3 among them, were indistinguishable and were therefore excluded. Most TCR sequences were seen very rarely across donors, but some public TCRs occurred in many.

V lost 6 bases and J lost 2, with 11 bases in between. From germline, CDR1 is SNHLY and CDR2 FYNNEI. The CDR3 spans 15 residues. Of note for this clone: The antigen is undetermined.

Researchers ran the PCR with 60 Vbeta and 13 Jbeta primers. The assay was immunoSEQ multiplex PCR, and TCRdb's table has in-frame clones only and misses some. The sample consists of roughly 99,000 clones, 82% of them appearing once. Sequencing was carried out using PBMCs. This clonotype originated in a man aged 25 to 40 in good health and CMV-seropositive. This chain links TRBV2 with TRBJ1-6; TRBD1 is a possible D gene (6 bases). The CDR3 DNA follows: TGTGCCAGCAGGGTAGACAGGACCTATAATTCACCCCTCCACTTT. This encodes CASRVDRTYNSPLHF. The whole variable domain, remainder taken from reference TRBV2 and TRBJ1-6, is EPEVTQTPSHQVTQMGQEVILRCVPISNHLYFYWYRQILGQKVEFLVSFYNNEISEKSEIFDDQFSVERPDGSNFTLKIRSTKLEDSAMYFCASRVDRTYNSPLHFGNGTRLTVT.